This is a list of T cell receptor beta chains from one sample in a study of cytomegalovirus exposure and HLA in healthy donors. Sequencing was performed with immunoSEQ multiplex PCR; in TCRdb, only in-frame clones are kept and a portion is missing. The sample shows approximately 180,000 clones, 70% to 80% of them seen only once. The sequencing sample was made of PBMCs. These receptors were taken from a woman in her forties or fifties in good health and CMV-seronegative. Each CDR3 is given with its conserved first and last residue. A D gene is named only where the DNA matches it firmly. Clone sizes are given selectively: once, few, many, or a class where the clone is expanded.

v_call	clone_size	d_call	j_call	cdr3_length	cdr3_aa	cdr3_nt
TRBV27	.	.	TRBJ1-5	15	CASSLVGVSNQPQHF	TGTGCCAGCAGTTTGGTAGGGGTAAGCAATCAGCCCCAGCATTTT
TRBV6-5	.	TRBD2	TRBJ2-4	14	CASRWTSSPNIQYF	TGTGCCAGCAGATGGACTAGTAGTCCAAACATTCAGTACTTC
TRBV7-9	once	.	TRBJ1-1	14	CSSSLDPGNTEAFF	TGTTCCAGCAGCTTAGACCCGGGGAACACTGAAGCTTTCTTT
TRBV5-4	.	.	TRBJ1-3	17	CASSLGGGAPSGNTIYF	TGTGCCAGCAGCTTGGGCGGGGGGGCCCCCTCTGGAAACACCATATATTTT
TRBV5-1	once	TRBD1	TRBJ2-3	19	CASSLWTGGGLGHIDTQYF	TGCGCCAGCAGCTTATGGACAGGGGGCGGTTTGGGTCATATAGATACGCAGTATTTT
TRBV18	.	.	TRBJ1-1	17	CASSTGAGGKGSTEAFF	TGTGCCAGCTCAACAGGCGCCGGGGGGAAGGGGAGCACTGAAGCTTTCTTT
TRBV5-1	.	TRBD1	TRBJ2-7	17	CASSPGQGFGGAYEQYF	TGCGCCAGCAGTCCGGGACAGGGTTTCGGGGGAGCCTACGAGCAGTACTTC
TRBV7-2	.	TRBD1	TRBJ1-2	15	CASSEEDRPWSGYTF	TGTGCCAGCAGCGAAGAGGACAGGCCCTGGAGTGGCTACACCTTC
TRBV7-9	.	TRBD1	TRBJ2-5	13	CATGGTGRETQYF	TGTGCCACCGGGGGGACAGGGAGGGAGACCCAGTACTTC
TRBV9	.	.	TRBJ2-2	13	CASSSTNTGELFF	TGTGCCAGCAGTTCCACGAACACCGGGGAGCTGTTTTTT
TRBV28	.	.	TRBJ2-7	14	CASSLELQGRKQYF	TGTGCCAGCAGTTTAGAGCTGCAGGGTCGGAAGCAGTACTTC
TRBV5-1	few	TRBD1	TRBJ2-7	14	CASSLVDRVHEQYF	TGCGCCAGCAGCTTGGTAGACAGGGTCCACGAGCAGTACTTC
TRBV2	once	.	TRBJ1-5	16	CASSRFSGESNQPQHF	TGTGCCAGCAGTAGATTCTCAGGGGAAAGCAATCAGCCCCAGCATTTT
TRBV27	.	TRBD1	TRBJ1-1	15	CASSPRRQGGTEAFF	TGTGCCAGCAGTCCCCGTCGACAGGGAGGAACTGAAGCTTTCTTT
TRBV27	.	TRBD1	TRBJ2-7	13	CASGDRGAYEQYF	TGTGCCAGCGGAGACAGGGGTGCGTACGAGCAGTACTTC
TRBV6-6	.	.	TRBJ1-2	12	CASQDSNYGYTF	TGTGCCAGTCAAGACAGTAACTATGGCTACACCTTC
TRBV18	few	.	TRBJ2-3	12	CASSQSTDTQYF	TGTGCCAGCTCCCAGAGCACAGATACGCAGTATTTT
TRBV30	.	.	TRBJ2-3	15	CAWRPGAGSTDTQYF	TGTGCCTGGAGGCCCGGAGCGGGTAGCACAGATACGCAGTATTTT
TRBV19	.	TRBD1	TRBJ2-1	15	CASKGQGLPYNEQFF	TGTGCCAGTAAAGGACAGGGTCTCCCCTACAATGAGCAGTTCTTC
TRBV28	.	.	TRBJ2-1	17	CAIRGGGPSGRMYEQFF	TGTGCCATCCGGGGAGGGGGCCCCAGCGGGAGAATGTATGAGCAGTTCTTC
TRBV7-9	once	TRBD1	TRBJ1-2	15	CASSLVGTGGRSYTF	TGTGCCAGCAGCTTAGTTGGGACAGGGGGCCGGAGCTACACCTTC
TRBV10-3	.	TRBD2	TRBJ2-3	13	CAIRAGGPDTQYF	TGTGCCATCCGGGCGGGAGGACCAGATACGCAGTATTTT
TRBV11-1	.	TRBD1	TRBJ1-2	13	CASRDRGGYGYTF	TGTGCCAGCAGGGACAGGGGCGGATATGGCTACACCTTC
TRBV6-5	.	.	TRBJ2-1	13	CASRTRAGNEQFF	TGTGCCAGCAGGACCAGGGCAGGCAATGAGCAGTTCTTC
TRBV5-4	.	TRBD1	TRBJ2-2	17	CASSPGTGDPVVGELFF	TGTGCCAGCAGCCCCGGGACAGGGGACCCCGTTGTCGGGGAGCTGTTTTTT
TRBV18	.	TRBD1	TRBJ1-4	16	CASSPLPGQGKEKLFF	TGTGCCAGCTCACCGCTTCCGGGACAGGGAAAGGAAAAACTGTTTTTT
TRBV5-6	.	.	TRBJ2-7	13	CASSSLLKLEQYF	TGTGCCAGCAGCTCGCTGCTTAAGCTGGAGCAGTACTTC
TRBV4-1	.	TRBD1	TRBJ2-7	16	CASSQANRGTSYEQYF	TGCGCCAGCAGCCAAGCCAACAGGGGTACTAGTTACGAGCAGTACTTC
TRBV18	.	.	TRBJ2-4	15	CASSPLEMTKNIQYF	TGTGCCAGCTCACCATTAGAGATGACCAAAAACATTCAGTACTTC
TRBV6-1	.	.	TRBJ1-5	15	CASSREQSSNQPQHF	TGTGCCAGCAGCAGAGAACAGAGTAGCAATCAGCCCCAGCATTTT
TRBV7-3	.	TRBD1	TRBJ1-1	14	CASSPGTGGTEAFF	TGTGCCAGCAGCCCGGGGACAGGGGGCACTGAAGCTTTCTTT
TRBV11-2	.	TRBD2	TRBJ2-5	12	CASSTGGETQYF	TGTGCCAGCAGCACGGGAGGAGAGACCCAGTACTTC
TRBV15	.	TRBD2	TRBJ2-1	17	CATSSPPGLADYNEQFF	TGTGCCACCAGCAGTCCGCCGGGACTAGCGGACTACAATGAGCAGTTCTTC
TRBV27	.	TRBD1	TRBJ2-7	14	CASAAGTGVSEQYF	TGTGCCAGCGCCGCCGGGACAGGGGTTAGCGAGCAGTACTTC
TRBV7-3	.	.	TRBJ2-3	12	CASSQGTDTQYF	TGTGCCAGCAGCCAGGGGACAGATACGCAGTATTTT
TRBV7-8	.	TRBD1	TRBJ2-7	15	CASSPRGQLPYEQYF	TGTGCCAGCAGCCCTCGGGGACAGCTCCCCTACGAGCAGTACTTC
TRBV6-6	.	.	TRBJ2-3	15	CASSYGRVNTDTQYF	TGTGCCAGCAGTTACGGGCGGGTGAACACAGATACGCAGTATTTT
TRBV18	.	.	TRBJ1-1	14	CASSPSQGAGEAFF	TGTGCCAGCTCACCATCGCAGGGTGCAGGGGAAGCTTTCTTT
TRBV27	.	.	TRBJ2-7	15	CASSLSVTYSYEQYF	TGTGCCAGCAGTTTATCTGTCACCTACTCCTACGAGCAGTACTTC
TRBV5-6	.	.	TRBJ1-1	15	CASSLLRGWDTEAFF	TGTGCCAGCAGCTTGTTGCGGGGTTGGGACACTGAAGCTTTCTTT
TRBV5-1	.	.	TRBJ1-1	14	CASSLELQGREAFF	TGCGCCAGCAGCTTGGAGCTCCAGGGTCGTGAAGCTTTCTTT
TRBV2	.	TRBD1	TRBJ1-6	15	CASSGGTAYNSPLHF	TGTGCCAGCAGTGGGGGGACAGCATATAATTCACCCCTCCACTTT
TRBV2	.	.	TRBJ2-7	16	CASSVLASTPRGEQYF	TGTGCCAGCAGTGTGCTAGCGAGTACCCCCAGAGGAGAGCAGTACTTC
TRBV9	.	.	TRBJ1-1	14	CASSVAGKNTEAFF	TGTGCCAGCAGCGTAGCAGGGAAGAACACTGAAGCTTTCTTT
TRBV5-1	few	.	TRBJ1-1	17	CASSPRTWTHFNTEAFF	TGCGCCAGCAGCCCCCGAACTTGGACACATTTTAACACTGAAGCTTTCTTT
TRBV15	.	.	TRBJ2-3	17	CATSRTDRFGLTDTQYF	TGTGCCACCAGCAGAACGGACCGGTTTGGACTCACAGATACGCAGTATTTT
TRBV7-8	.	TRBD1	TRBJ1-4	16	CATSRTGSHRNEKLFF	TGTGCCACGTCGCGGACAGGGAGCCACCGGAATGAAAAACTGTTTTTT
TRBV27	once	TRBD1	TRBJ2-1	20	CASSPGTGVGGRRSFNEQFF	TGTGCCAGCAGTCCCGGGACAGGGGTAGGCGGGAGGAGGTCGTTTAATGAGCAGTTCTTC
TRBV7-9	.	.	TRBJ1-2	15	CASSQGGGRMDGYTF	TGTGCCAGCAGCCAGGGCGGGGGGCGCATGGATGGCTACACCTTC
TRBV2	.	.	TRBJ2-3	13	CASSDQGTDTQYF	TGTGCCAGCAGTGATCAGGGAACCGATACGCAGTATTTT
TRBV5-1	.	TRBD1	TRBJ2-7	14	CASSSDRGSYEQYF	TGCGCCAGCAGCTCGGACAGGGGCTCCTACGAGCAGTACTTC
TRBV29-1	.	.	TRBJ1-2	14	CSVEGLRGNYGYTF	TGCAGCGTTGAAGGGCTTCGAGGGAACTATGGCTACACCTTC